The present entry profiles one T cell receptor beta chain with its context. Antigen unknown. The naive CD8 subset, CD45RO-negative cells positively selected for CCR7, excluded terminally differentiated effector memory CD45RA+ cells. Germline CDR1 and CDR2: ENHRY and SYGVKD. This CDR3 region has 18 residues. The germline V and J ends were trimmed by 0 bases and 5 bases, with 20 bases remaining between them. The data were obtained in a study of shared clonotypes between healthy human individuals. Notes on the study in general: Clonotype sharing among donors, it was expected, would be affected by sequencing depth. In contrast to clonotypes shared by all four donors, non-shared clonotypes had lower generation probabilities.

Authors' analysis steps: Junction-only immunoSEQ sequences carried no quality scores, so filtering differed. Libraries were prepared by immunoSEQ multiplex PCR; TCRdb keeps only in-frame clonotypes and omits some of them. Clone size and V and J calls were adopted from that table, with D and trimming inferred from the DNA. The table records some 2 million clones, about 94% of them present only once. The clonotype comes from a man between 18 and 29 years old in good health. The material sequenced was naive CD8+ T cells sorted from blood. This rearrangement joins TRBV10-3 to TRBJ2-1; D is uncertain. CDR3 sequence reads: CAISESTAEPVRHNEQFF. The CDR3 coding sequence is TGTGCCATCAGTGAGTCGACGGCGGAGCCCGTCCGTCACAATGAGCAGTTCTTC.